The table lists the clone carrying this T cell receptor (beta chain) with a few counts. Its target is not known. TCRdb fed the 5' RACE reads into MiXCR, producing one record per CDR3 protein. This sample has fewer than 250,000 distinct CDR3 sequences, with around 7.6% found just once. The sample originates from a study of identical twins. Findings and limits, study-wide: The analysis was cross-sectional rather than longitudinal within donors.

In germline, CDR1 is SGHAT, CDR2 FQNNGV. The V and J ends lost 1 base and 7 bases, in that order; junction bases with no gene match: 3. The CDR3 extends over 14 amino acids. This same sample was also taken into another study, of yellow fever vaccine responses in identical twins.

The TCR sequence derives from a woman younger than 30 in good health. The sequencing sample was made of CD8+ T cells sorted from blood. This chain uses TRBV11-2 with TRBJ1-1; 10 bases match TRBD1. The CDR3 nucleotides are TGTGCCAGCAGCTTAGTAGGGACAGGGGTTGAAGCTTTCTTT. It yields the protein CASSLVGTGVEAFF.